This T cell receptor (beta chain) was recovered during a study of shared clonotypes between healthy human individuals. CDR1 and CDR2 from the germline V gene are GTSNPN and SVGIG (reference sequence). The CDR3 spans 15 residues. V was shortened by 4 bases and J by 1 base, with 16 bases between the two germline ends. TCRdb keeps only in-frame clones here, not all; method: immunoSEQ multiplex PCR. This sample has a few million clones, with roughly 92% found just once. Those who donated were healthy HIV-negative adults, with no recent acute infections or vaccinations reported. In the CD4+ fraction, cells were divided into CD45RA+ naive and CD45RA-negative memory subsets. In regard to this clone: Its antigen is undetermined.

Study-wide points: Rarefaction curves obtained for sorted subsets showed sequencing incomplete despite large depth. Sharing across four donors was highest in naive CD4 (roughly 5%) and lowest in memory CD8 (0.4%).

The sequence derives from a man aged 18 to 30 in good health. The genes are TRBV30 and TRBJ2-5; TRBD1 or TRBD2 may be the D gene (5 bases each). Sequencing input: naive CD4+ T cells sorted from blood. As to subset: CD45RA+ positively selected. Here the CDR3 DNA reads TGTGCCTGGATCCCCGGGCCGGGGCTCCAAGAGACCCAGTACTTC. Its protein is CAWIPGPGLQETQYF.